The rows below give T cell receptor beta chains drawn from one sample of a study of cytomegalovirus exposure and HLA in healthy donors. TCRdb keeps only in-frame clones here, not all; method: immunoSEQ multiplex PCR. The repertoire holds around 180,000 clones, with about four fifths as singletons. Sample: PBMCs. The source of these receptors is a man younger than 30 in good health and CMV-seronegative. Each CDR3 is given with its conserved first and last residue. D genes are given only for firm matches. Part of the rows lack a size; the others show once, few, many or a class for expanded clones.

j_call d_call clone_size v_call cdr3_nt cdr3_aa
TRBJ1-4 TRBD1 NA TRBV10-2 TGCGCCAGCATGCTAAGACAGGGAGGTGCTAATGAAAAACTGTTTTTT CASMLRQGGANEKLFF
TRBJ2-7 NA NA TRBV30 TGTGCCTGGAGTGTTCTTCTCGGCGGGGCTCTCTACGAGCAGTACTTC CAWSVLLGGALYEQYF
TRBJ2-7 TRBD1 NA TRBV18 TGTGCCAGCTCCCTGCAGGGACAGACCTACGAGCAGTACTTC CASSLQGQTYEQYF
TRBJ1-4 NA NA TRBV6-6 TGTGCCAGCACCCAACTGCTCCTTGAAAAACTGTTTTTT CASTQLLLEKLFF
TRBJ1-4 NA NA TRBV4-1 TGCGCCAGCAGCCAAGTTGCCAGGGAAGAAGAAAAACTGTTTTTT CASSQVAREEEKLFF
TRBJ1-1 TRBD1 NA TRBV5-5 TGTGCCAGCAGCAACCGGGACAGGGGCCCCCTGGGCACTGAAGCTTTCTTT CASSNRDRGPLGTEAFF
TRBJ2-3 NA NA TRBV11-2 TGTGCCAGCAGCAGCGGCACAGATACGCAGTATTTT CASSSGTDTQYF
TRBJ2-7 TRBD1 NA TRBV28 TGTGCCAGCAGTCCGGGACAGGATTACGAGCAGTACTTC CASSPGQDYEQYF
TRBJ2-7 NA NA TRBV6-6 TGTGCCAGCAGTAACAACAGGGTTCCGGCCTACGAGCAGTACTTC CASSNNRVPAYEQYF
TRBJ2-7 NA NA TRBV4-3 TGCGCCAGCAGCCATACCTCGACAGGTACCTACGAGCAGTACTTC CASSHTSTGTYEQYF
TRBJ2-7 TRBD2 NA TRBV4-1 TGCGCCAGCAGCCAAGATCGGACTAGGAGGGAAAACTCCTACGAGCAGTACTTC CASSQDRTRRENSYEQYF
TRBJ1-3 NA NA TRBV25-1 TGTGCCAGCAGTGAGGGGGGGGTTTTCTCTGGAAACACCATATATTTT CASSEGGVFSGNTIYF
TRBJ2-3 TRBD1 NA TRBV7-2 TGTGCCAGCAGCTATGGGGACAGGGGCACAGATACGCAGTATTTT CASSYGDRGTDTQYF
TRBJ2-7 NA NA TRBV7-8 TGTGCCAGCAGCTTAGACAGGGTTTTGTCCTACGAGCAGTACTTC CASSLDRVLSYEQYF
TRBJ2-3 NA NA TRBV27 TGTGCCAGCAGTTTAGCGGGGAACACAGATACGCAGTATTTT CASSLAGNTDTQYF
TRBJ2-3 NA NA TRBV19 TGTGCCAGTAGTATCAAAGCGGTACGGGACACTCGGGTTACAGATACGCAGTATTTT CASSIKAVRDTRVTDTQYF
TRBJ2-7 TRBD2 NA TRBV5-1 TGCGCCAGCAGCCGGACTAGCGGGGGCCACGAGCAGTACTTC CASSRTSGGHEQYF
TRBJ2-1 NA NA TRBV19 TGTGCCAGTAGTATGAACAGGGCCAATGAGCAGTTCTTC CASSMNRANEQFF
TRBJ2-1 TRBD2 NA TRBV7-8 TGTGCCAGCAGCTACAAGGGTAGCGGGGGAGCTTTGGAATTCTTC CASSYKGSGGALEFF
TRBJ2-2 NA NA TRBV10-1 TGCGCCAGCAGTGAGAGAGAGACCGGGGAGCTGTTTTTT CASSERETGELFF
TRBJ2-7 TRBD1 NA TRBV4-2 TGTGCCAGCAGCCAGGGACAGGGAATAAGGACCTACGAGCAGTACTTC CASSQGQGIRTYEQYF
TRBJ1-3 TRBD1 NA TRBV6-1 TGTGCCAGCAGAGGACCGGGACAGGGGCCGAACACCATATATTTT CASRGPGQGPNTIYF
TRBJ2-7 TRBD2 NA TRBV6-6 TGTGCCAGCAGCCGACTAGCGGGAGCCGGCGAGCAGTACTTC CASSRLAGAGEQYF
TRBJ2-7 NA NA TRBV6-5 TGTGCCAGCAGTTCGACTAGTAGTCACGAGCAGTACTTC CASSSTSSHEQYF
TRBJ2-7 NA NA TRBV5-7 TGTGCCAGCAGCGGGCAGGACAAAGCCTACGAGCAGTACTTC CASSGQDKAYEQYF
TRBJ1-3 NA NA TRBV6-1 TGTGCCAGCAGTGAAGCCCCTACTCCTGGAAACACCATATATTTT CASSEAPTPGNTIYF
TRBJ2-2 NA NA TRBV12-5 TGTGCTAGTGCCCCAGAGTTGGGGGCCCTGAACACCGGGGAGCTGTTTTTT CASAPELGALNTGELFF
TRBJ2-2 TRBD2 NA TRBV27 TGTGCCAGCAGCGCGAAGCGGGGGATCGGGGAGCTGTTTTTT CASSAKRGIGELFF
TRBJ2-5 TRBD1 NA TRBV28 TGTGCCAGCGCCCTCTGGGACAGGGGTGCCCAAGAGACCCAGTACTTC CASALWDRGAQETQYF
TRBJ1-3 NA NA TRBV11-2 TGTGCCAGCGAGCTCACCTTTGAGGGAAACACCATATATTTT CASELTFEGNTIYF
TRBJ2-7 NA NA TRBV5-4 TGTGCCAGCAGGCGACAGGCTAATTCCTACGAGCAGTACTTC CASRRQANSYEQYF
TRBJ2-1 NA NA TRBV29-1 TGCAGCGTTGAAGGGCAGCGAATAGACAATGAGCAGTTCTTC CSVEGQRIDNEQFF
TRBJ2-3 NA NA TRBV5-5 TGTGCCAGCAGCTTGGGGGTTTCGGGTTACGCCACAGATACGCAGTATTTT CASSLGVSGYATDTQYF
TRBJ1-4 TRBD1 once TRBV15 TGTGCCACCAGCACCCCCCTCCGGGACAGGGCTGAAAAACTGTTTTTT CATSTPLRDRAEKLFF
TRBJ2-2 NA NA TRBV9 TGTGCCAGCAGCGTAGGAGGGAACACCGGGGAGCTGTTTTTT CASSVGGNTGELFF
TRBJ1-3 NA NA TRBV7-8 TGTGCCAGCAGCTGGTACAGGGCTGGAAACACCATATATTTT CASSWYRAGNTIYF
TRBJ2-1 TRBD2 NA TRBV15 TGTGCCACCAGCAGGGTGACTAGCGGGGCTGATGAGCAGTTCTTC CATSRVTSGADEQFF
TRBJ1-2 TRBD1 NA TRBV19 TGTGCCAGTAGTACCGCCGGGACAGTGATGCGGGGCTACACCTTC CASSTAGTVMRGYTF
TRBJ2-3 NA NA TRBV12-5 TGTGCTAGTGCCCTCACAGATACGCAGTATTTT CASALTDTQYF
TRBJ2-5 TRBD1 few TRBV10-2 TGCGCCAGCAGGGACAGGGGGCAGGAGACCCAGTACTTC CASRDRGQETQYF
TRBJ1-1 NA NA TRBV28 TGTGCCAGCAGCAGTATCACAGCGAACACTGAAGCTTTCTTT CASSSITANTEAFF
TRBJ1-1 NA NA TRBV7-2 TGTGCCAGCAGCTTAGTTCGAACAGAAGCTTTCTTT CASSLVRTEAFF
TRBJ2-4 TRBD1 NA TRBV5-6 TGTGCCAGCAGAAATGGACAGGGGTCGGTTAACATTCAGTACTTC CASRNGQGSVNIQYF
TRBJ1-4 TRBD1 NA TRBV4-1 TGCGCCAGCAGCCCCGCCGGACAGGGTCTGGGGCCTGAAAAACTGTTTTTT CASSPAGQGLGPEKLFF
TRBJ1-6 TRBD1 NA TRBV5-6 TGTGCCAGCAGCTTACCGGGACAGGGGGGATCACCCCTCCACTTT CASSLPGQGGSPLHF
TRBJ1-3 NA NA TRBV6-1 TGTGCCAGCAGCGACCGGGACTCTGGAAACACCATATATTTT CASSDRDSGNTIYF
TRBJ1-3 NA once TRBV6-1 TGTGCCAGCCAGGAAGAGCCGGACTCTGGAAACACCATATATTTT CASQEEPDSGNTIYF
TRBJ1-5 NA NA TRBV2 TGTGCCAGCAAGGACAGTCGTGGCAATCAGCCCCAGCATTTT CASKDSRGNQPQHF
TRBJ2-3 NA NA TRBV28 TGTGCCAGCAGTTTATCTCCAACAACAGATACGCAGTATTTT CASSLSPTTDTQYF
TRBJ2-1 NA NA TRBV7-6 TGTGCCAGCAGCTTAGAGTGGGCCCTCATGTTCAATGAGCAGTTCTTC CASSLEWALMFNEQFF
TRBJ2-1 TRBD2 NA TRBV2 TGTGCCAGCAGTGAAGATGGACTAGCTCTCAATGAGCAGTTCTTC CASSEDGLALNEQFF
TRBJ1-5 TRBD1 NA TRBV19 TGTGCCAGTAGTATAGTTGTGGGGACAGGTAATCAGCCCCAGCATTTT CASSIVVGTGNQPQHF